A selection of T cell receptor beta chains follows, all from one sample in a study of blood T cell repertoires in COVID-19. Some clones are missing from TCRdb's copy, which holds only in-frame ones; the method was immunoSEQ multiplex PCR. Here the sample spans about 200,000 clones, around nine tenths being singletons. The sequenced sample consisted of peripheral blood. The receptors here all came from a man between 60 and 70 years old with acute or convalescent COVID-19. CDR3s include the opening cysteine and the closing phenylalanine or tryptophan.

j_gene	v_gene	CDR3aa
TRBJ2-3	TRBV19	CASRTSRDRGGDTQYF
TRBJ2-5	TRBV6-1	CASSEWGWGGQETQYF
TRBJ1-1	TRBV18	CASSLQGTEAFF
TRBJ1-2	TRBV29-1	CSVVTGTGSSGYTF
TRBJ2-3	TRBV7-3	CASSLAGGTDTQYF
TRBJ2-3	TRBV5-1	CASSSGTFTDTQYF
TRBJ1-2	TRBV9	CASSVASEIPRDRGSGYGYTF
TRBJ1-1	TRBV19	CASWSRRTEAFF
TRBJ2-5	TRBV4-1	CASSQDRSYQETQYF
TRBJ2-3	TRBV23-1	CASRQGPDTQYF
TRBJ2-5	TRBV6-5	CASSAGTHQETQYF
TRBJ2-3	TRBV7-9	CASSLVDRDFTDTQYF